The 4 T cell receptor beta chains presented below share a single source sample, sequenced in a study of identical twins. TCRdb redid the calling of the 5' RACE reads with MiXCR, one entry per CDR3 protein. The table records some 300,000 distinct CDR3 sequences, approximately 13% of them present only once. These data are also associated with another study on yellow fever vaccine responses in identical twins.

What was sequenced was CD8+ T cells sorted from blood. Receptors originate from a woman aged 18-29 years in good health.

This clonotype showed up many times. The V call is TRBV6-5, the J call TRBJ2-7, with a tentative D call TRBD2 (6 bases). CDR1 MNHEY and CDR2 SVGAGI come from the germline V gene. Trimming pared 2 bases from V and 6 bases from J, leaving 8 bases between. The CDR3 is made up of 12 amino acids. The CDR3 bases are TGTGCCAGCAGTTACGGGGGGAGCGAGCAGTACTTC. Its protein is CASSYGGSEQYF.

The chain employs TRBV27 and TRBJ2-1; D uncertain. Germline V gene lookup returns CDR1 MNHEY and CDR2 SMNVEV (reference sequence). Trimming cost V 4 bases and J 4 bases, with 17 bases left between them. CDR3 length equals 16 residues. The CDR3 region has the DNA TGTGCCAGCAGTTCCAAAGGCGGTTTACCTTACAATGAGCAGTTCTTC. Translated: CASSSKGGLPYNEQFF.

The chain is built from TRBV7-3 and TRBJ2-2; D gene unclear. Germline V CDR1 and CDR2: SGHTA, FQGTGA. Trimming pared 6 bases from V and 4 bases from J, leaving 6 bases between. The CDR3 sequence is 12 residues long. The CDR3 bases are TGTGCCAGCAGAGAGGCCACCGGGGAGCTGTTTTTT. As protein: CASREATGELFF. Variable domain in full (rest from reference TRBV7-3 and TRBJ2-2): GAGVSQTPSNKVTEKGKYVELRCDPISGHTALYWYRQSLGQGPEFLIYFQGTGAADDSGLPNDRFFAVRPEGSVSTLKIQRTERGDSAVYLCASREATGELFFGEGSRLTVL.

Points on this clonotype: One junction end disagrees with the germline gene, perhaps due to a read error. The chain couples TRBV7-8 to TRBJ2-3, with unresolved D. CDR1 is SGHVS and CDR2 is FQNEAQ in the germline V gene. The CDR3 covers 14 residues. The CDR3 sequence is CACSLVHAADTQYF. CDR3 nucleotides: TGTGCCTGCAGCTTGGTCCATGCCGCAGATACGCAGTATTTT. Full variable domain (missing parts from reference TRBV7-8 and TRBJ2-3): GAGVSQSPRYKVAKRGQDVALRCDPISGHVSLFWYQQALGQGPEFLTYFQNEAQLDKSGLPSDRFFAERPEGSVSTLKIQRTQQEDSAVYLCACSLVHAADTQYFGPGTRLTVL.